This TCR beta chain came from a study of T cell repertoires in cytomegalovirus infection. Study summary: Matching HLA type and CMV infection were both indicated by public TCR beta signatures. Findings and caveats of the study: Clonotype analysis showed dominance of the ex vivo response by HLA-C-restricted CMV-specific TCR beta clonotypes.

About this clonotype itself: The antigen is undetermined.

TCRdb fed the reads into MiXCR, producing one record per CDR3 protein. The repertoire has 200,000 to 250,000 distinct CDR3 sequences, 20% to 25% of them found once; the top ten carry 18%. CDR3 length: 16 amino acids. The V gene lost 3 bases and the J gene lost 0 bases, with 12 bases spanning the gap. Germline CDR1 is LNHDA and CDR2 is SQIVND (reference sequence). The chain recombines TRBV19 with TRBJ1-5; D is unclear. This receptor was taken from a human donor in good health (CMV status not recorded). Some clones in this sample may be carry-over from other donors' samples. The sample taken for sequencing was CD8+ T cells from PBMCs. The CDR3 DNA reads as TGTGCCAGTAGTATCCGGACGGAACTTAGCAATCAGCCCCAGCATTTT. This codes for CASSIRTELSNQPQHF.